This passage covers 28 T cell receptor beta chains from one sample sequenced in a study of blood T cell repertoires in COVID-19. TCRdb's table, derived via immunoSEQ multiplex PCR, lists solely in-frame clones and lacks some. The sample consists of around 400,000 clones, 80% to 90% of them appearing once. The sequencing sample was made of peripheral blood. All receptors come from a man aged 35 to 55 with acute or convalescent COVID-19.

The chain recombines TRBV11-2 with TRBJ2-5; D remains unclear. The CDR3 contains 11 residues. V lost 8 bases and J lost 5, with 9 bases in between. Germline V gene sequence: CDR1 SGHAT, CDR2 FQNNGV. DNA for the CDR3: TGTGCCAGCCTTAAAATGGAGACCCAGTACTTC. It encodes CASLKMETQYF.

This chain connects TRBV5-1 to TRBJ1-2, with D possibly TRBD1 on 6 matching bases. This CDR3 has 13 residues. CDR1 and CDR2 (germline): SGHRS, YFSETQ. Trimming left V 1 base short and J 6 bases short, with 10 bases between. CDR3 region: CASSLSRGDGYTF. The DNA of the CDR3 is TGCGCCAGCAGCTTGTCCAGGGGCGATGGCTACACCTTC. Combining the CDR3 with reference TRBV5-1 and TRBJ1-2 gives the whole variable domain KAGVTQTPRYLIKTRGQQVTLSCSPISGHRSVSWYQQTPGQGLQFLFEYFSETQRNKGNFPGRFSGRQFSNSRSEMNVSTLELGDSALYLCASSLSRGDGYTFGSGTRLTVV.

The rearrangement joins TRBV28 to TRBJ1-1; D ambiguous. V lost 6 bases and J 1 base, leaving 12 bases between the germline ends. CDR3 length: 14 amino acids. Looked up from germline, CDR1 is MDHEN and CDR2 is SYDVKM. The CDR3 here is CASSPTRGNTEAFF. The CDR3 region has the DNA TGTGCCAGCAGCCCAACGCGGGGGAACACTGAAGCTTTCTTT.

V and J are TRBV21-1 and TRBJ2-5; TRBD1, the D gene given by the table, was not confirmed from the DNA. TRBV21-1 represents a pseudogene. The CDR3 contains 16 residues. DNA for the CDR3: TGTGCCAGCAGCCCCCACGCGACAGGGCGGAGAAAGACCCAGTACTTC. Amino acid sequence: CASSPHATGRRKTQYF.

The gene calls are TRBV29-1 and TRBJ1-1; 10 nucleotides match TRBD1. The junction had 10 bases not matched to a gene; V was cut back by 7 bases and J by 8 bases. Germline CDR1 reads SQVTM; CDR2 reads ANQGSEA. The CDR3 loop spans 13 amino acids. DNA for the CDR3: TGCAGCGCCGCCAGGGACAGGGGATCCGAAGCTTTCTTT. Residues: CSAARDRGSEAFF. The full variable domain, with the rest looked up from reference TRBV29-1 and TRBJ1-1, is SAVISQKPSRDICQRGTSLTIQCQVDSQVTMMFWYRQQPGQSLTLIATANQGSEATYESGFVIDKFPISRPNLTFSTLTVSNMSPEDSSIYLCSAARDRGSEAFFGQGTRLTVV.

The V call is TRBV5-5, the J call TRBJ1-5; D gene unclear. Germline V CDR1 and CDR2: SGHKS, YYEKEE (reference sequence). The germline V and J ends were trimmed by 0 bases and 3 bases, with 7 bases remaining between them. This CDR3 has 14 residues. CDR3 loop: CASSLDRDNQPQHF. The CDR3 DNA sequence: TGTGCCAGCAGCTTGGACAGAGACAATCAGCCCCAGCATTTT.

In its sample, this clone was seen once. V gene TRBV5-4 combines with J gene TRBJ2-4; 7 positions agree with TRBD2. Losses at the gene ends were 3 bases for V and 2 bases for J; bases not matched to a gene: 8. The CDR3 totals 16 residues. CDR1 is SGHNT and CDR2 is YYREEE in the germline V gene (reference sequence). The CDR3 region has the DNA TGTGCCAGCAGCTCGACCAGCGGGGCCTCCAAAAACATTCAGTACTTC. This encodes CASSSTSGASKNIQYF. The complete variable domain, with remaining parts taken from reference TRBV5-4 and TRBJ2-4, reads ETGVTQSPTHLIKTRGQQVTLRCSSQSGHNTVSWYQQALGQGPQFIFQYYREEENGRGNFPPRFSGLQFPNYSSELNVNALELDDSALYLCASSSTSGASKNIQYFGAGTRLSVL.

The chain recombines TRBV4-3 with TRBJ1-1, with a tentative D call TRBD1 (5 bases). V gave up 4 bases and J gave up 1 base, with 10 bases separating them. The CDR3 has 14 residues. Germline assignment: CDR1 LGHNA and CDR2 YSLEER. The CDR3 DNA follows: TGCGCCAGCAGCCGGGGGAGGGCGAACACTGAAGCTTTCTTT. Residues: CASSRGRANTEAFF.

V is TRBV5-6 and J is TRBJ1-1; tentative D call: TRBD1 (5 bases). Trimming stripped 2 bases from V and 4 bases from J, with 9 bases between. This CDR3 spans 13 amino acids. Germline assignment: CDR1 SGHDT and CDR2 YYEEEE. The CDR3 loop is CASSLITGTEAFF. The DNA for the CDR3 is TGTGCCAGCAGCTTAATTACAGGCACTGAAGCTTTCTTT.

The J gene is TRBJ1-1, the V gene TRBV5-1; D remains unclear. The V end lost 1 base, the J end lost 5 bases, and 12 bases lay between the germline ends. Germline V CDR1 and CDR2: SGHRS, YFSETQ. This CDR3 region has 14 residues. CDR3 region: CASSLINGRTEAFF. CDR3 coding DNA: TGCGCCAGCAGCTTGATCAACGGGAGGACTGAAGCTTTCTTT. Supplemented by reference TRBV5-1 and TRBJ1-1, the full variable domain reads KAGVTQTPRYLIKTRGQQVTLSCSPISGHRSVSWYQQTPGQGLQFLFEYFSETQRNKGNFPGRFSGRQFSNSRSEMNVSTLELGDSALYLCASSLINGRTEAFFGQGTRLTVV.

The chain couples TRBV28 to TRBJ2-7, with 9 bases fitting TRBD1. Germline V lookup: CDR1 MDHEN, CDR2 SYDVKM. The ends lost 4 bases at V and 5 bases at J; junction bases unmatched: 6. The CDR3 runs to 14 residues. The CDR3 sequence: CASSWGQGINEQYF. The CDR3 DNA is TGTGCCAGCAGTTGGGGACAGGGAATTAACGAGCAGTACTTC.

V is TRBV19 and J is TRBJ1-5; D not certain. The CDR3 length is 14 residues. The V gene lost 4 bases and the J gene lost 5 bases, with 12 bases spanning the gap. CDR1 and CDR2 (germline): LNHDA, SQIVND (reference sequence). As DNA, the CDR3 is TGTGCCAGTAGTAGAGGGTACGAGTATCAGCCCCAGCATTTT. Its protein is CASSRGYEYQPQHF.

This chain links TRBV9 with TRBJ2-1, with TRBD1 identical over 8 bases. The CDR3 sequence is 14 residues long. The germline V gene has CDR1 SGDLS and CDR2 YYNGEE. V was pared by 6 bases and J by 7 bases, with 9 bases of the junction left unmatched. The CDR3, as DNA: TGTGCCAGCACCCAGGGGGCATTGGTGAATGAGCAGTTCTTC. Amino acids: CASTQGALVNEQFF.

This chain joins TRBV6-2 or TRBV6-3 and TRBJ1-3; D gene ambiguous. Per germline, CDR1 MNHEY and CDR2 SVGEGT. Trimming took 5 bases from V and 7 from J, leaving 15 bases between them. CDR3 length: 14 amino acids. CDR3 coding DNA: TGTGCCAGCAGTCCACGAACAAGGCGGAACACCATATATTTT. It codes for CASSPRTRRNTIYF.

The chain uses TRBV30 and TRBJ1-2; D might be TRBD1 (5 bases). The CDR3 consists of 14 residues. The germline gives CDR1 GTSNPN, CDR2 SVGIG (reference sequence). V was cut by 3 bases and J by 6 bases, with 17 bases left in between. The CDR3 here is CAWRPAGRIHGYTF. The CDR3 region has the DNA TGTGCCTGGAGGCCGGCGGGACGTATTCATGGCTACACCTTC.

The chain recombines TRBV28 with TRBJ1-4; 8 bases map to TRBD1. Looked up from germline, CDR1 is MDHEN and CDR2 is SYDVKM. The trim removed 3 bases at V and 3 bases at J, leaving 9 bases unmatched. This CDR3 has 17 residues. CDR3: CASSFGQGGSANEKLFF. CDR3 in DNA: TGTGCCAGCAGTTTTGGACAGGGAGGAAGTGCTAATGAAAAACTGTTTTTT.

The chain joins TRBV7-3 to TRBJ2-7, with no clear D. CDR1 is SGHTA, CDR2 FQGTGA, per germline. The CDR3 covers 14 residues. Between the trimmed V and J ends, which lost 2 bases and 0 bases, there was a span of 8 bases. The CDR3 loop is CASSLVSGSYEQYF. The CDR3 region has the DNA TGTGCCAGCAGCTTAGTTTCAGGCTCCTACGAGCAGTACTTC.

V and J are TRBV12-5 and TRBJ2-5, with D possibly matching TRBD1 (6 bases). Trimming stripped 0 bases from V and 0 bases from J, with 14 bases between. Germline V CDR1 and CDR2: LGHNT, FRNRAP. The CDR3 runs to 17 residues. CDR3 in DNA: TGTGCTAGTGGTTTGGTACTGTGGGACAAGAACCAAGAGACCCAGTACTTC. Translation gives CASGLVLWDKNQETQYF.

The rearrangement uses TRBV2 and TRBJ1-1, with D possibly being TRBD1 (5 bases). The V end lost 4 bases, the J end lost 0 bases, and 9 bases lay between the germline ends. The CDR3 has 14 residues. Germline-derived CDR1 and CDR2 are SNHLY and FYNNEI. The CDR3 spells CASSGQTMNTEAFF. Here the CDR3 DNA reads TGTGCCAGCAGTGGACAGACGATGAACACTGAAGCTTTCTTT.

The chain couples TRBV7-2 to TRBJ2-5; 13 nucleotides line up with TRBD2. The CDR3 is 14 amino acids. Unmatched junction bases numbered 1, after V lost 7 bases and J lost 2 bases. CDR1 and CDR2 (germline): SGHTA, FQGNSA. Here the CDR3 DNA reads TGTGCCAGCACGACTAGCGGGGGGCAAGAGACCCAGTACTTC. This codes for CASTTSGGQETQYF.

The V call is TRBV27, the J call TRBJ1-1; 9 bases match TRBD1. The CDR3 totals 15 residues. Germline CDR1 and CDR2: MNHEY and SMNVEV (reference sequence). Trimming cost V 1 base and J 5 bases; bases outside gene matches: 5. The DNA for the CDR3 is TGTGCCAGCAGTTTATATGACAGGGGGAGGACTGAAGCTTTCTTT. Translating gives CASSLYDRGRTEAFF.

This chain uses TRBV9 with TRBJ2-2, with 7 bases aligning to TRBD1. The CDR3 contains 15 residues. J gave up 0 bases and V 3 bases, and 2 bases lay outside the gene matches. The germline CDR1 and CDR2 sequences are SGDLS and YYNGEE. CDR3 DNA: TGTGCCAGCAGCGGGGACAGCCCGAACACCGGGGAGCTGTTTTTT. Encoded protein: CASSGDSPNTGELFF. The complete variable domain, with remaining parts taken from reference TRBV9 and TRBJ2-2, reads DSGVTQTPKHLITATGQRVTLRCSPRSGDLSVYWYQQSLDQGLQFLIQYYNGEERAKGNILERFSAQQFPDLHSELNLSSLELGDSALYFCASSGDSPNTGELFFGEGSRLTVL.

The chain links TRBV27 to TRBJ1-2; no clear D. The CDR3 is made up of 15 amino acids. Trimming removed 3 bases from V and 4 bases from J, with 15 bases in between. CDR1 is MNHEY and CDR2 is SMNVEV in the germline V gene (reference sequence). The CDR3 sequence: CASSLRSTEGYGYTF. Written as DNA, the CDR3 is TGTGCCAGCAGTTTGCGATCGACTGAGGGCTATGGCTACACCTTC.

Regarding this clone: This same CDR3 is encoded by further DNA sequences in the sample. This sequence joins TRBV2 and TRBJ1-1; D not resolved. Germline CDR1 reads SNHLY; CDR2 reads FYNNEI. This CDR3 is 11 amino acids long. Trimming removed 4 bases from V and 5 bases from J, with 5 bases in between. The CDR3 nucleotides read TGTGCCAGCAGTGCGGGGACTGAAGCTTTCTTT. Translating gives CASSAGTEAFF.

The chain uses TRBV12-5 and TRBJ2-2, with D maybe TRBD1 (6 bases). V lost 4 bases and J lost 0, with 9 bases in between. The CDR3 covers 15 residues. Germline CDR1 reads LGHNT; CDR2 reads FRNRAP. The CDR3 region is CASGSRQANTGELFF. As DNA, the CDR3 is TGTGCTAGTGGTTCCAGACAGGCGAACACCGGGGAGCTGTTTTTT.

This chain uses TRBV14 with TRBJ1-5; D is possibly TRBD1 (6 bases). V lost 3 bases to trimming and J lost 0 bases, with 12 bases between them. Germline V gives CDR1 SGHDN, CDR2 FVKESK. CDR3 length: 16 residues. In DNA form, the CDR3 reads TGTGCCAGCAGCCACCCGGACAGTTATAGCAATCAGCCCCAGCATTTT. Translation gives CASSHPDSYSNQPQHF.

V gene TRBV2 combines with J gene TRBJ1-4; no definite D call. V lost 5 bases and J lost 0, with 10 bases in between. This CDR3 comprises 15 residues. Per germline, CDR1 SNHLY and CDR2 FYNNEI. This CDR3 reads CASSLNRPTNEKLFF. The CDR3 nucleotides read TGTGCCAGCAGTTTGAACAGACCAACTAATGAAAAACTGTTTTTT.

The chain employs TRBV30 and TRBJ1-2, with 9 bases that match TRBD1. Looked up from germline, CDR1 is GTSNPN and CDR2 is SVGIG (reference sequence). This CDR3 is 14 amino acids long. V shed 8 bases and J 3 bases; nucleotides not matched to a gene: 10. The CDR3 coding sequence is TGTGCCCGGGGACAGGGAGCGGGGGACTATGGCTACACCTTC. The encoded protein is CARGQGAGDYGYTF.